This section outlines one T cell receptor beta chain sequence together with its context. What it binds is not known. This PCR relied on a set of 60 Vbeta primers and 13 Jbeta primers. Sequencing was performed with immunoSEQ multiplex PCR; in TCRdb, only in-frame clones are kept and a portion is missing. The data hold 100,000 or so clones, with 75% to 80% observed a single time. The data are from a study of cytomegalovirus exposure and HLA in healthy donors. General observations from the study: In a later analysis, donors in an Asian-associated ancestry cluster reportedly had fewer N-insertions in productive TCRs than the cohort mean.

Germline V lookup: CDR1 SGHRS, CDR2 YFSETQ. The V gene lost 2 bases and the J gene lost 0 bases, with 11 bases spanning the gap. The CDR3 has 15 residues. The sequenced material came from PBMCs. The sequence was collected from a woman aged 40 to 49 in good health and CMV-seropositive. This chain joins TRBV5-1 and TRBJ1-1, with unresolved D. The CDR3 region is CASSLHGGMNTEAFF. The CDR3 coding sequence is TGCGCCAGCAGCTTACATGGAGGCATGAACACTGAAGCTTTCTTT.